These 26 T cell receptor beta chains came from one sample sequenced in a study of OX40 agonist ivuxolimab in advanced cancers. The assay was immunoSEQ multiplex PCR, and TCRdb's table has in-frame clones only and misses some. The sample records some 43,000 clones, just under 95% being singletons. The sequencing here drew on CD4+ or CD8+ T cells sorted from blood, taken in a trial of the OX40 agonist ivuxolimab. The source is an adult with an advanced solid tumor such as melanoma, head and neck, liver or kidney cancer.

V and J are TRBV4-3 and TRBJ2-1; TRBD2 matches 11 bases. Germline values: CDR1 LGHNA, CDR2 YSLEER. Losses at the gene ends were 2 bases for V and 6 bases for J; bases not matched to a gene: 9. The CDR3 is 17 amino acids. In DNA, the CDR3 is TGCGCCAGCAGCCAACTCAGACGACTAGCGGGGACCAATGAGCAGTTCTTC. It encodes CASSQLRRLAGTNEQFF.

The gene calls are TRBV9 and TRBJ2-7; perhaps TRBD2 as D (6 bases). Germline lookup yields CDR1 SGDLS and CDR2 YYNGEE. Trimming removed 4 bases from V and 3 bases from J, with 14 bases in between. This CDR3 has 14 residues. As DNA, the CDR3 is TGTGCCAGCAGCCCCGCCGGAGGGTACTACGAGCAGTACTTC. Translation gives CASSPAGGYYEQYF.

This clone is medium-sized within its sample. This chain joins TRBV6-5 and TRBJ2-2, with D perhaps assigned TRBD1 or TRBD2 (6 bases each). V lost 3 bases and J 7 bases, leaving 12 bases between the germline ends. This CDR3 is 14 amino acids long. Germline V gene lookup returns CDR1 MNHEY and CDR2 SVGAGI. The CDR3 spells CASSYLGGLGELFF. The CDR3 DNA sequence: TGTGCCAGCAGTTATTTAGGGGGGCTCGGGGAGCTGTTTTTT.

The CDR3 DNA is TGTGCCAGCAAGAGCGGGGAGCTGTTTTTT. Its protein is CASKSGELFF. This chain uses TRBV2 with TRBJ2-2; D unclear. Trimming took off 7 bases at V and 7 bases at J, with 4 bases between the two ends. The CDR3 is made up of 10 amino acids. Germline V lookup: CDR1 SNHLY, CDR2 FYNNEI. Based on the CDR3 plus reference TRBV2 and TRBJ2-2, the full variable domain is EPEVTQTPSHQVTQMGQEVILRCVPISNHLYFYWYRQILGQKVEFLVSFYNNEISEKSEIFDDQFSVERPDGSNFTLKIRSTKLEDSAMYFCASKSGELFFGEGSRLTVL.

This clone was observed once. CDR3 sequence reads: CASTLPGTADGYTF. The DNA for the CDR3 is TGTGCCAGCACCCTCCCCGGGACAGCTGATGGCTACACCTTC. J is TRBJ1-2 and V is TRBV28; TRBD1 aligns across 7 bases. Germline loops: CDR1 MDHEN, CDR2 SYDVKM. This CDR3 is built from 14 residues. Trimming cost V 7 bases and J 6 bases; bases outside gene matches: 11.

The sample holds one count of this clone. The rearrangement links TRBV28 to TRBJ2-7; D could derive from TRBD1 or TRBD2 (5 bases each). Trimming left V 2 bases short and J 0 bases short, with 14 bases between. CDR1 MDHEN and CDR2 SYDVKM come from the germline V gene. The CDR3 covers 16 residues. The CDR3 nucleotides are TGTGCCAGCAGTTTACCAGGGACGGGCCTCTCCTACGAGCAGTACTTC. Its translation: CASSLPGTGLSYEQYF.

The V gene is TRBV9, the J gene TRBJ1-2; perhaps TRBD1 as D (6 bases). V shed 0 bases and J shed 3 bases, with 12 bases lying between them. CDR1 is SGDLS and CDR2 is YYNGEE in the germline V gene. The CDR3 extends over 15 amino acids. CDR3 sequence: CASSVGKGGYYGYTF. CDR3 nucleotide sequence: TGTGCCAGCAGCGTAGGTAAAGGGGGATACTATGGCTACACCTTC.

The rearrangement uses TRBV5-6 and TRBJ2-7, with a weak D call TRBD1 (6 bases). The CDR3 covers 14 residues. Germline V CDR1 and CDR2: SGHDT, YYEEEE. Trimming took 4 bases from V and 1 from J, leaving 12 bases between them. The CDR3 DNA reads as TGTGCCAGCAGCGCCGGGACACCGTCCTACGAGCAGTACTTC. It translates to CASSAGTPSYEQYF.

This sequence joins TRBV19 and TRBJ1-2; 7 bases are shared with TRBD1. Germline-derived CDR1 and CDR2 are LNHDA and SQIVND (reference sequence). V trimming: 2 bases; J trimming: 6 bases; junction bases outside the gene matches: 3. The CDR3 length is 13 residues. The CDR3 DNA sequence: TGTGCCAGTAGTATATCGACAGGGAATGGCTACACCTTC. It codes for CASSISTGNGYTF.

This clone was recorded only once. This chain uses TRBV9 with TRBJ2-7; D is undetermined. CDR1 is SGDLS, CDR2 YYNGEE, per germline. The CDR3 spans 12 residues. The germline V and J ends were trimmed by 3 bases and 6 bases, with 10 bases remaining between them. The CDR3 region has the DNA TGTGCCAGCAGCGGTGACTCCAGCGAGCAGTACTTC. This translates into CASSGDSSEQYF. Drawing the rest from reference TRBV9 and TRBJ2-7, the complete variable domain is DSGVTQTPKHLITATGQRVTLRCSPRSGDLSVYWYQQSLDQGLQFLIQYYNGEERAKGNILERFSAQQFPDLHSELNLSSLELGDSALYFCASSGDSSEQYFGPGTRLTVT.

The chain links TRBV14 to TRBJ2-7; the match to TRBD1 covers 9 bases. From germline, CDR1 is SGHDN and CDR2 FVKESK. V lost 1 base and J lost 3; bases outside the gene matches: 4. CDR3 length: 15 residues. The CDR3 loop is CASSQGRTGDYEQYF. As DNA, the CDR3 is TGTGCCAGCAGCCAAGGTAGGACAGGGGACTACGAGCAGTACTTC.

Only one count was recorded for this clone. One junction end does not reproduce the germline sequence, and a read error may be involved. The chain links TRBV30 to TRBJ1-2, with D possibly being TRBD1 (6 bases). The CDR3 sequence is 16 residues long. Germline V gene data show CDR1 as GTSNPN and CDR2 as SVGIG (reference sequence). The CDR3 nucleotides are TGTGCCTGGAGTGTTGCTGGGGCAGGGGACTTCTATGGCCACACCTTC. Amino acids: CAWSVAGAGDFYGHTF.

The chain combines TRBV5-4 with TRBJ2-3; D not resolved. This CDR3 has 13 amino acids. Trimming removed 2 bases from V and 1 base from J, with 5 bases in between. Germline assignment: CDR1 SGHNT and CDR2 YYREEE (reference sequence). The chain's CDR3 is CASSFGGTDTQYF. The CDR3 DNA sequence: TGTGCCAGCAGCTTCGGCGGCACAGATACGCAGTATTTT.

This chain uses TRBV4-2 with TRBJ2-1; tentative D call: TRBD2 (5 bases). Germline CDR1 reads LGHNA; CDR2 reads YNFKEQ. The CDR3 extends over 14 amino acids. V was clipped by 4 bases and J by 5 bases, with 12 bases between them. The CDR3 DNA is TGTGCCAGCAGCCTACTAGACGGAAACAATGAGCAGTTCTTC. Translating it yields CASSLLDGNNEQFF.

CDR3 loop: CARSLGTSGMPYTQYF. The CDR3 coding sequence is TGTGCCAGAAGCTTGGGAACTAGCGGGATGCCTTATACGCAGTATTTT. This chain joins TRBV5-3 and TRBJ2-3; 10 nucleotides line up with TRBD2. TRBV5-3 counts as an open reading frame of uncertain function. The CDR3 runs 16 residues. The V gene end was trimmed by 0 bases and the J gene end by 7 bases; junction bases not matched to a gene: 8.

V is TRBV6-1 and J is TRBJ1-4; no definite D call. V lost 8 bases, J lost 14 bases, and 21 bases lay in between. The CDR3 is 13 residues long. CDR1 MNHNS and CDR2 SASEGT come from the germline V gene. CDR3 amino acids: CASYGPIDIRLFF. In DNA, the CDR3 is TGTGCCAGCTACGGTCCCATAGACATAAGGCTGTTTTTT.

The chain combines TRBV4-1 with TRBJ2-7; D might be TRBD1 or TRBD2, each matching 5 bases. Trimming left V 1 base short and J 2 bases short, with 9 bases between. CDR3 length equals 14 residues. The germline gives CDR1 MGHRA, CDR2 YSYEKL. The CDR3 DNA reads TGCGCCAGCAGCCAAGGGGACCGTACCTACGAGCAGTACTTC. Protein product: CASSQGDRTYEQYF.

This sequence joins TRBV9 and TRBJ2-7; a weak D match, TRBD2 (6 bases). The CDR3 is 16 residues long. From germline, CDR1 is SGDLS and CDR2 YYNGEE. Deletions cut 0 bases from V and 5 bases from J, with 18 bases between. The CDR3 loop is CASSVGASATGNEQYF. CDR3 nucleotide sequence: TGTGCCAGCAGCGTAGGGGCTAGCGCTACAGGAAACGAGCAGTACTTC.

In its sample, this clone is large (0.1 to 1%). The CDR3 reads CASSLDQVEQYF. The CDR3 DNA is TGTGCCAGCAGCTTAGATCAGGTCGAGCAGTACTTC. The V gene is TRBV7-8, the J gene TRBJ2-7; no firm D call. Between the trimmed V and J ends, which lost 1 base and 6 bases, there was a span of 7 bases. Germline V CDR1 and CDR2: SGHVS, FQNEAQ. This CDR3 has 12 residues.

The chain uses TRBV2 and TRBJ1-2, with a weak D call TRBD1 (5 bases). V was cut by 0 bases and J by 7 bases, with 9 bases left in between. The CDR3 contains 13 residues. The germline CDR1 and CDR2 sequences are SNHLY and FYNNEI. CDR3 in amino acids: CASSEAGPGGYTF. CDR3 DNA sequence: TGTGCCAGCAGTGAAGCGGGGCCAGGTGGCTACACCTTC.

The CDR3 DNA reads TGTGCCAGCTCACCACCAGGACAGTCTATCACGGATACGCAGTATTTT. Translation: CASSPPGQSITDTQYF. This chain uses TRBV18 with TRBJ2-3, with a weak D call TRBD1 (6 bases). The germline V gene encodes CDR1 KGHSH and CDR2 LQKENI. The length of the CDR3 is 16 residues. V was shortened by 0 bases and J by 6 bases, with 16 bases between the two germline ends. Filled out from reference TRBV18 and TRBJ2-3, the complete variable domain reads NAGVMQNPRHLVRRRGQEARLRCSPMKGHSHVYWYRQLPEEGLKFMVYLQKENIIDESGMPKERFSAEFPKEGPSILRIQQVVRGDSAAYFCASSPPGQSITDTQYFGPGTRLTVL.

The chain links TRBV11-1 to TRBJ1-3; D not certain. The germline V gene encodes CDR1 SGHAT and CDR2 FQDESV (reference sequence). The CDR3 covers 14 residues. V was trimmed by 1 base and J by 4 bases, leaving 8 bases between them. The CDR3 spells CASSLVARGNTIYF. CDR3 nucleotides: TGTGCCAGCAGCTTAGTGGCCCGCGGAAACACCATATATTTT.

In this sample, this clone turned up once. The chain recombines TRBV27 with TRBJ2-1; TRBD2 might be the D (5 bases). Trimming took 4 bases from V and 10 from J, leaving 11 bases between them. The CDR3 contains 12 residues. Germline CDR1 and CDR2: MNHEY and SMNVEV (reference sequence). Here the CDR3 DNA reads TGTGCCAGCAGTTCCGGACTGCTAGAGCAGTTCTTC. Translated, it gives CASSSGLLEQFF.

The rearrangement links TRBV7-9 to TRBJ2-5, with 7 bases fitting TRBD2. This CDR3 contains 15 residues. The germline gives CDR1 SEHNR, CDR2 FQNEAQ (reference sequence). V shed 5 bases and J 4 bases; nucleotides not matched to a gene: 10. CDR3 bases: TGTGCCAGCAGCCCACCCGGGGTAGCGGGAGAGACCCAGTACTTC. Its protein product is CASSPPGVAGETQYF.

J is TRBJ1-1 and V is TRBV9, with D unresolved. The germline CDR1 and CDR2 sequences are SGDLS and YYNGEE. This CDR3 is built from 15 residues. Trimming removed 2 bases at V and 0 bases at J, with 11 bases between. CDR3 DNA sequence: TGTGCCAGCAGCGTTGGGGAGGGCATGAACACTGAAGCTTTCTTT. Residues: CASSVGEGMNTEAFF.

This chain uses TRBV13 with TRBJ2-3; unclear D gene. Germline CDR1 is PRHDT and CDR2 is FYEKMQ (reference sequence). The CDR3 covers 13 residues. The V and J ends lost 5 bases and 2 bases respectively, with 8 bases between them. CDR3: CASSPANTDTQYF. Here the CDR3 DNA reads TGTGCCAGCAGCCCGGCCAACACAGATACGCAGTATTTT.